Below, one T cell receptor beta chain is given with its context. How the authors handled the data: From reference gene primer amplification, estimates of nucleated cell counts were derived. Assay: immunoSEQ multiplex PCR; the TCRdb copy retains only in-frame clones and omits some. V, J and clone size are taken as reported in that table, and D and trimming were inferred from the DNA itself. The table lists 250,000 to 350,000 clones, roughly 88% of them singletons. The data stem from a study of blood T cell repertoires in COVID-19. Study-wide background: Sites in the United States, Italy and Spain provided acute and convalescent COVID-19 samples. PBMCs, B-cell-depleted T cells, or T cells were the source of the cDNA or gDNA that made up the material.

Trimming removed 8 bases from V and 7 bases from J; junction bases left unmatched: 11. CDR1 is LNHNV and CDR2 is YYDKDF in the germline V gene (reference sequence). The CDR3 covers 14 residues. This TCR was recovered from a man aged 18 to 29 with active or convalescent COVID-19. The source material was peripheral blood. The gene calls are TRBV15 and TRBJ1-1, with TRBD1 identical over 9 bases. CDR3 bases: TGTGCCACCTATTCTACAGGGGGCGGGGGTGAAGCTTTCTTT. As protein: CATYSTGGGGEAFF.